This T cell receptor (beta chain) was captured by sequencing in a study of cytomegalovirus exposure and HLA in healthy donors. Study results and caveats: Later work showed greater clonal expansion in HLA-associated TCR beta chains than in equally common others. Presence/absence analyses treated sequencing depth as roughly uniform across donors.

Use of 60 Vbeta and 13 Jbeta primers characterized the PCR. Clones were read by immunoSEQ multiplex PCR, and TCRdb kept only the in-frame ones, dropping some. The repertoire holds 100,000 to 150,000 clones, 70% to 75% seen once, with under 8.5% in the top ten. CDR1 is LNHDA, CDR2 SQIVND, per germline (reference sequence). V lost 6 bases and J 7 bases, leaving 13 bases between the germline ends. This CDR3 comprises 13 residues. In regard to this clone: Its antigen is not identified.

Healthy individuals who donated bone marrow served as the donors. Donors showed nominal health when sampled, although they likely had unrecorded immune exposures. The sequencing input was PBMCs. The chain recombines TRBV19 with TRBJ2-1; no definite D call. This receptor was obtained from a male donor in good health and CMV-seronegative. CDR3 nucleotide sequence: TGTGCCAGTAGAGGAAGAGGTGGTAATGAGCAGTTCTTC. As protein: CASRGRGGNEQFF.